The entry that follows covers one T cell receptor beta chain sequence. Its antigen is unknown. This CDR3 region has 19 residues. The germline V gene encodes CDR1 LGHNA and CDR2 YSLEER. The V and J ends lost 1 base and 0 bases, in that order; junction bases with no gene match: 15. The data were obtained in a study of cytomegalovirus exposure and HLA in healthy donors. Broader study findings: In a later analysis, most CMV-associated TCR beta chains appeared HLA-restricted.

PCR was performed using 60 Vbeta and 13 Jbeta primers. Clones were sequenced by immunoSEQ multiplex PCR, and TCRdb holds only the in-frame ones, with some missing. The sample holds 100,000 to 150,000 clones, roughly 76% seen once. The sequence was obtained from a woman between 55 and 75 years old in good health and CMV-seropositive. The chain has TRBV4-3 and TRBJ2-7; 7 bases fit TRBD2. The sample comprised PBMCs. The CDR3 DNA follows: TGCGCCAGCAGCCAAGTCTCAGCGGGGAGACCCCTTCTCTCCTACGAGCAGTACTTC. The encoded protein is CASSQVSAGRPLLSYEQYF.